This T cell receptor (beta chain) was found in a study of T cells in Graves' hyperthyroidism and ophthalmopathy. This clonotype came up many times. This CDR3 is 13 amino acids long. Germline V gene sequence: CDR1 SGHKS, CDR2 YYEKEE (reference sequence). Trimming shortened V by 4 bases and J by 3 bases, and 11 bases separated the two germline ends. Amplified TCR beta CDR3 regions derived from RNA transcripts. HTBI primers were used for first-round RT-PCR of the TCR CDR3. TCRdb reprocessed the multiplex PCR reads with MiXCR, giving one entry per CDR3 protein. Found here are a few hundred thousand distinct CDR3 sequences, 46% of them singletons; the top ten hold more than 7.5%.

The clonotype comes from a woman between 18 and 29 years old with Graves' hyperthyroidism. The V call is TRBV5-5, the J call TRBJ2-7; D might be TRBD2 (5 bases). The sequenced material came from peripheral blood or thyroid tissue (not recorded which). The CDR3: CASSPYEGYEQYF. Here the CDR3 DNA reads TGTGCCAGCAGCCCCTACGAGGGCTACGAGCAGTACTTC.